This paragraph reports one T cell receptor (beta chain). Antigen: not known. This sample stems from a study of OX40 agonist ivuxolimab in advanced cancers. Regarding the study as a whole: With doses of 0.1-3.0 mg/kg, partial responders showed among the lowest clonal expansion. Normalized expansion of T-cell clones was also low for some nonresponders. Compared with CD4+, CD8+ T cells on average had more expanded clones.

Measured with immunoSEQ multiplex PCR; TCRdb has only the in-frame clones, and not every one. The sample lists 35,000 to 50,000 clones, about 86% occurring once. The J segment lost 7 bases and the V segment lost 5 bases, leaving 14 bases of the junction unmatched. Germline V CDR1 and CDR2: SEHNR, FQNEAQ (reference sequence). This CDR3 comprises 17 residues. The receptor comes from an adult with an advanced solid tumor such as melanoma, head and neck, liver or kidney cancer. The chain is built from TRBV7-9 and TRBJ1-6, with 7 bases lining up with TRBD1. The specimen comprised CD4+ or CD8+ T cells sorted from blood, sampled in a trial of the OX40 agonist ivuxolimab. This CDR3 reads CASSLRGGLLMNSPLHF. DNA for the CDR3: TGTGCCAGCAGCCTCAGGGGGGGGCTCTTAATGAATTCACCCCTCCACTTT.